This TCR beta chain was profiled in a study of human T cells and chemical hapten exposure. Study information: Weekly diphenylcyclopropenone doses were given to patients' scalps across the approximately 24-week study. Regarding the study as a whole: Expanded TCRs formed significantly more large CDR3 similarity clusters than controls.

CDR1 and CDR2 (germline): MNHNS, SASEGT. CDR3 length: 15 residues. The V and J ends lost 1 base and 2 bases respectively, with 12 bases between them. In its sample, this clonotype was seen many times. What it binds is unknown. TCRdb re-derived calls from the RACE reads in MiXCR, one entry per CDR3 protein. The sample lists around 92,000 distinct CDR3 sequences; 10% to 11% were seen once. Noted time point: pre-sensitization, week 0. Sample treatment: therapeutic diphenylcyclopropenone sensitization with weekly scalp DPC. The study drew its donors from alopecia patients who were 18 to 70 years old and suitable for DPC.

The chain links TRBV6-1 to TRBJ2-7; D not certain. The clonotype was recovered from a woman aged 55-70 years with alopecia areata. Some clones in this sample may be carry-over from other donors' samples. The sample consisted of whole blood, taken in connection with sensitization to the hapten diphenylcyclopropenone (DPC). CDR3 DNA: TGTGCCAGCAGTGAAGAGGTTGGCGGCCCCTACGAGCAGTACTTC. Translated: CASSEEVGGPYEQYF.